What follows describes a single T cell receptor beta chain. Its antigen is currently not known. Per-base quality was not reported, and no clone a single base away is much larger than it. Including the terminal cysteine and phenylalanine, the CDR3 comprises 14 residues. The only DNA kept is the CDR3, 42 bases in frame from the first base. The germline V gene specifies MDHEN as CDR1 and SYDVKM as CDR2. At the junction V is shortened by 3 bases and J by 7 bases, with 16 bases in between. The record originates from a study of OX40 agonist ivuxolimab in advanced cancers. Concerning the study at large: Ivuxolimab was an agonistic, fully human IgG2 monoclonal antibody directed against OX40 (CD134), a costimulatory receptor. Intravenous ivuxolimab was administered to patients every 2 weeks at six dose levels: 0.01, 0.1, 0.3, 1.5, 3 and 10 mg/kg. Of the roughly 52 dose-escalation patients, hepatocellular carcinoma was present in 19, melanoma in around 15, renal cell carcinoma in 9 and head and neck cancer in 9. In the dose-escalation cohort, approximately 83% of patients were male, and the mean age was 60 years with a range of about 23 to 79. Prior anti-PD-1, anti-PD-L1 or anti-CTLA-4 therapy was permitted, and checkpoint inhibitors had been received by about two fifths of dose-escalation patients. Partial responses occurred in three dose-escalation patients, of whom one had hepatocellular carcinoma and two had cutaneous melanoma. Peripheral TCRbeta sequencing aimed to test whether ivuxolimab altered TCR sequence diversity and caused clonal T-cell expansion. The monotherapy dose-escalation portion (N of about 50 patients) of the phase I ivuxolimab trial is reported in the paper. Broad study findings and their caveats: Low levels of normalized T-cell clonal expansion were also shown by some nonresponding patients. In partial responders in the 0.1-3.0 mg/kg groups, normalized peripheral clonal expansion was found to be among the lowest, especially among CD8+ T cells. The antigen specificity of the clonally expanded peripheral T cells was not determined. At doses of 0.1 to 3.0 mg/kg, clonal expansion of both CD4+ and CD8+ blood T cells was observed from baseline to week 6. After ivuxolimab, CD8+ T cells had more expanded clones than CD4+ T cells on average.

The trial excluded patients who had a history of autoimmune disease or who were on systemic immunosuppression. Peripheral blood for TCR sequencing was drawn from every dose cohort at baseline, at cycle 4 day 1 and at cycle 7 day 1. The samples were taken from a phase I, first-in-human, multicenter, open-label dose-escalation trial of ivuxolimab. The trial enrolled adults with locally advanced or metastatic head and neck squamous cell, hepatocellular, melanoma or renal cell carcinoma. CD4+ and CD8+ T cells were sorted separately from peripheral blood before TCR sequencing. Genomic DNA was isolated from the sorted cells so that the TCRbeta CDR3 region could be sequenced. TCRbeta CDR3 regions were sequenced using the immunoSEQ Assay. Imported from immuneACCESS, the table was reduced by TCRdb to in-frame sequences with V and J called. These copies leave out some clones; in studies compared against another copy, an unresolved V gene accounts for under half, and the cause of the remainder is not known. The sample table contains roughly 33,000 clones; only one count was recorded for less than 90% of them. Of the sample, 1.8% falls within the top ten clones.

The receptor was derived from an adult with an advanced solid tumor such as melanoma, head and neck, liver or kidney cancer. The rearranged segments are TRBV28 and TRBJ2-7; the D call is tentative, TRBD1 or TRBD2, as each matches 5 bases. Sequences were derived from CD4+ or CD8+ T cells sorted from blood, sampled in a trial of the OX40 agonist ivuxolimab. The DNA sequence is TGTGCCAGCAGTTTCGGGGCGAGAGTAGGGGAGCAGTACTTC. Translated, it gives CASSFGARVGEQYF.